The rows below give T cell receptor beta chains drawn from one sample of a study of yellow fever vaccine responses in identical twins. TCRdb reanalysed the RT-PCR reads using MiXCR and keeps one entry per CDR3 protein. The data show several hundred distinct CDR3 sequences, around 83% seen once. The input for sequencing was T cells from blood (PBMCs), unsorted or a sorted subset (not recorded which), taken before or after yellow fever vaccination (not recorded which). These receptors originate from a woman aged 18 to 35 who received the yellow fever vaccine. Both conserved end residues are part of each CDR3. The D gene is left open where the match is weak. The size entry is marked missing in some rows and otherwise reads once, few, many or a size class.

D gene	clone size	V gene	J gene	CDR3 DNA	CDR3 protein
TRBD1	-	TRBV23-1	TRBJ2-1	TGCGCCAGCAGTCATCCGGGACAGGCAAGCTCCTACAATGAGCAGTTCTTC	CASSHPGQASSYNEQFF
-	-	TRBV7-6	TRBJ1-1	TGTGCCAGCAGCTTCGGGGGTAACACTGAAGCTTTCTTT	CASSFGGNTEAFF
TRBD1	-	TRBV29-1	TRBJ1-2	TGCAGCGTTGATGTGACAGGGTTCGCTAACTATGGCTACACCTTC	CSVDVTGFANYGYTF
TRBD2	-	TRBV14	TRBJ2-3	TGTGCCAGCAGCCAGGGGCAGGGACTAGGCACAGATACGCAGTATTTT	CASSQGQGLGTDTQYF
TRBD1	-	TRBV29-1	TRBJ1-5	TGCAGCGCCTTGGACAGGGGGGGCAATCAGCCCCAGCATTTT	CSALDRGGNQPQHF
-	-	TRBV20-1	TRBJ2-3	TGCAGTGCAACAAGCCTAAGGGGCACAGATACGCAGTATTTT	CSATSLRGTDTQYF
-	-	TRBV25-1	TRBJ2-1	TGTGCCAGCGGGGAGGAGGTTTACTCCTACAATGAGCAGTTCTTC	CASGEEVYSYNEQFF
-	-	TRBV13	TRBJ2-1	TGTGCCAGCAAAGCTACCCTAGAGAGCTCCTACAATGAGCAGTTCTTC	CASKATLESSYNEQFF
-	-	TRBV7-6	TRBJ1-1	TGTGCCAGCAGCCAGACGACGGGCACTGAAGCTTTCTTT	CASSQTTGTEAFF
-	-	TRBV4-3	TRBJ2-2	TGCGCCAGCAGCCAAGAAGGCCGGGGGAGTAACACCGGGGAGCTGTTTTTT	CASSQEGRGSNTGELFF
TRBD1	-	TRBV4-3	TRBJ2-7	TGCGCCAGCAGCCGGGACAGCTACGAGCAGTACTTC	CASSRDSYEQYF
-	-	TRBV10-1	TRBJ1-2	TGCGCCAGCAGTGGGGCAGACAGGCTACCCATCTATGGCTACACCTTC	CASSGADRLPIYGYTF
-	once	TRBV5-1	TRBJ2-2	TGCGCCAGCAGCTTAGGGTCGAACACCGGGGAGCTGTTTTTT	CASSLGSNTGELFF
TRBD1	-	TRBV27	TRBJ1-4	TGTGCCAGCAGTTTTAACAGGGGTGGGGAAAAACTGTTTTTT	CASSFNRGGEKLFF
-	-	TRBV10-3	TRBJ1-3	TGTGCCATCAGTGAGGCAGGAGCCTATTCTGGAAACACCATATATTTT	CAISEAGAYSGNTIYF
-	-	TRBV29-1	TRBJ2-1	TGCAGCGTTGAGGGAGGCGGCGGGGTAGGGTTCTTC	CSVEGGGGVGFF
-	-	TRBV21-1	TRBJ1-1	TGTGCCAGCAGCAAAGTCCGGGTGAACACTGAAGCTTTCTTT	CASSKVRVNTEAFF
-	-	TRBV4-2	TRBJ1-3	TGTGCCAGCAGCCAGATAGGGGACGTCTCTGGAAACACCATATATTTT	CASSQIGDVSGNTIYF
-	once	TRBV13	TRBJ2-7	TGTGCCAGCAGCCCCTCAAATGCCGCGGCGTACGAGCAGTACTTC	CASSPSNAAAYEQYF
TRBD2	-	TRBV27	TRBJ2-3	TGTGCCAGCAGTTTGAATGTAGCGGGGGACACAGATACGCAGTATTTT	CASSLNVAGDTDTQYF
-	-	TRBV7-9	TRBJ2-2	TGTGCCAGCAGCCCAGGGGCGGCAACCGGGGAGCTGTTTTTT	CASSPGAATGELFF
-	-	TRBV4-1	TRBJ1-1	TGCGCCAGCAGCCAAGTCCTATGGGGAGGGAAGACTGAAGCTTTCTTT	CASSQVLWGGKTEAFF
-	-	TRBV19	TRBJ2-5	TGTGCCAGTAGTATTCAACGAGAGACCCAGTACTTC	CASSIQRETQYF
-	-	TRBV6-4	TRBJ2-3	TGTGCCAGCAGTGACGACGGCGGGGGCACAGATACGCAGTATTTT	CASSDDGGGTDTQYF
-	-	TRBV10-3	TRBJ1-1	TGTGCCATCAGCAGCTTGAACACTGAAGCTTTCTTT	CAISSLNTEAFF
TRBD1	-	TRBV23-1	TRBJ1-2	TGCGCCAGCAGTCGCCCCGCCGGGACAGGGCCCCCCTGGGACTATGGCTACACCTTC	CASSRPAGTGPPWDYGYTF
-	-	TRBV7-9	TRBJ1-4	TGTGCCAGCAGCCACGAGTGGGAGGGCTGGAATGAAAAACTGTTTTTT	CASSHEWEGWNEKLFF
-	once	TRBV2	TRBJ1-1	TGTGCCAGCAGTCTAAGGACCACTGAAGCTTTCTTT	CASSLRTTEAFF
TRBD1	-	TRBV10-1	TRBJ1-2	TGCGCCAGCAGTGAGCGGCGCCAGGGGGCATATGGCTACACCTTC	CASSERRQGAYGYTF
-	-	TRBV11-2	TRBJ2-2	TGTGCCAGCAGCTTAGTCATTGGCACCGGGGAGCTGTTTTTT	CASSLVIGTGELFF
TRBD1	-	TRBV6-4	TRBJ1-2	TGTGCCAGCAGTGACTTCTACGGACAGGGAAATTATGGCTACACCTTC	CASSDFYGQGNYGYTF
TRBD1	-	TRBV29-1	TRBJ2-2	TGCAGCGTTTTCCTGCAGGGGGCTCCCGGGGAGCTGTTTTTT	CSVFLQGAPGELFF
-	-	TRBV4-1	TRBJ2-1	TGCGCCAGCAGTCCTCCGGGTAATGAGCAGTTCTTC	CASSPPGNEQFF
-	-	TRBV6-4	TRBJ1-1	TGTGCCAGCAGTGACTCGGGGGAGGGCACTGAAGCTTTCTTT	CASSDSGEGTEAFF
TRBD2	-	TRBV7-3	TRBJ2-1	TGTGCCAGCAGCTCCGGTAGCGGGAATACTGAGCAGTTCTTC	CASSSGSGNTEQFF
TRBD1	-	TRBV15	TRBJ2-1	TGTGCCACCAGCAGCGGGACAGGGGCTTATGAGCAGTTCTTC	CATSSGTGAYEQFF
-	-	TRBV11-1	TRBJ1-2	TGTGCCAGCAGCCCAATGGACGGATCCTACGCTTACAACACCTTC	CASSPMDGSYAYNTF
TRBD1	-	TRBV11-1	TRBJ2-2	TGTGCCAGCAACAGACGGGGATCCGACAGGGTTGACGGGGAGCTGTTTTTT	CASNRRGSDRVDGELFF
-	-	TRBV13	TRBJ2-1	TGTGCCAGCCCTGGCACGAGCTCCTACAATGAGCAGTTCTTC	CASPGTSSYNEQFF
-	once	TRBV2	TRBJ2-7	TGTGCCAGCAGTACGTCTTACGAGCAGTACTTC	CASSTSYEQYF
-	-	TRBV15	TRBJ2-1	TGTGCCACCAGCAGAGTACAGACGTGGCCTAGCTCCTACAATGAGCAGTTCTTC	CATSRVQTWPSSYNEQFF
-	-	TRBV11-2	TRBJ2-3	TGTGCCAGTTCGGTGGAGCCGGCAATTAGCACAGATACGCAGTATTTT	CASSVEPAISTDTQYF
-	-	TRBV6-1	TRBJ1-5	TGTGCCAGCAGTGAACAGGGTCAGCCCCAGCATTTT	CASSEQGQPQHF
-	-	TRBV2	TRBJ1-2	TGTGCCAGCAGTATGGGCGGAGATGGTGGCTACACCTTC	CASSMGGDGGYTF